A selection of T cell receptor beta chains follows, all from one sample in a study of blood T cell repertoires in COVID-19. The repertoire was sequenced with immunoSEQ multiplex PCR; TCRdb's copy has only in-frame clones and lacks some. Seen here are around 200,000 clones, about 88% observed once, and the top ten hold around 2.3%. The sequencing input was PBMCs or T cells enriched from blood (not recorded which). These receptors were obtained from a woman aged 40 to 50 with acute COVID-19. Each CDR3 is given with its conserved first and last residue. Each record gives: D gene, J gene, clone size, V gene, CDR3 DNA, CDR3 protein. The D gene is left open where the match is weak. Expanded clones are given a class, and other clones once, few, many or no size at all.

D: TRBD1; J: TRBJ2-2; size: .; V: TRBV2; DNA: TGTGCCAGCATATTCAGGGGGCGTTCCGCGAACACCGGGGAGCTGTTTTTT; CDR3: CASIFRGRSANTGELFF
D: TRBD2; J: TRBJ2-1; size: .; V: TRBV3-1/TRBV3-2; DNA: TGTGCCAGCAGCCAAGGCCCCGAACGTCTAGCGGGAAATAACTATGAGCAGTTCTTC; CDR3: CASSQGPERLAGNNYEQFF
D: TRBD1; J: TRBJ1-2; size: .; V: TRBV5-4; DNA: TGTGCCAGCACATATCCGGGACAGGGATTCTATGGCTACACCTTC; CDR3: CASTYPGQGFYGYTF
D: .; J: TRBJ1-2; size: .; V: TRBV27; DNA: TGTGCCAGCAGAAGCCGGGGGGAGGCCTATGGCTACACCTTC; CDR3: CASRSRGEAYGYTF
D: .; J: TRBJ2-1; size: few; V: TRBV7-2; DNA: TGTGCCAGCAGCTTAGCCCCGATCATAAACAGTGGCAATGAGCAGTTCTTC; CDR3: CASSLAPIINSGNEQFF
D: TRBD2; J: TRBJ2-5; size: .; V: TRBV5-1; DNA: TGCGCCAGCAGCTTCACAGGGGCTAGCGGGGACCAAGAGACCCAGTACTTC; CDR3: CASSFTGASGDQETQYF
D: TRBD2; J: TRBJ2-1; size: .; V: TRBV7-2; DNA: TGTGCCAGCAGCTTAGTCGCGGGAGGGTTCGTCTCTGAGCAGTTCTTC; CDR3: CASSLVAGGFVSEQFF
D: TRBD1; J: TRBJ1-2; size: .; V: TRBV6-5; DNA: TGTGCCAGCAGCCTGACAGGGAACTATGGCTACACCTTC; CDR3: CASSLTGNYGYTF
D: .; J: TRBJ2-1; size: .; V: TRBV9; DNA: TGTGCCAGCAGCGTAGGTCCCGAGGCGGGCAATGAGCAGTTCTTC; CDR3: CASSVGPEAGNEQFF
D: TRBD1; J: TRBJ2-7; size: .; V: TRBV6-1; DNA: TGTGCCAGCAGTGAACCCGGGACAGCCACCTACGAGCAGTACTTC; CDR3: CASSEPGTATYEQYF
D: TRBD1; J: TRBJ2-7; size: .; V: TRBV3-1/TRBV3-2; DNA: TGTGCCAGCAGCCGACAGGGTAGCTCCTACGAGCAGTACTTC; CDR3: CASSRQGSSYEQYF
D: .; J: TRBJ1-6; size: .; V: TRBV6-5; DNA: TGTGCCAGCAGACAACAGGGACGCTTTTCACCCCTCCACTTT; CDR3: CASRQQGRFSPLHF
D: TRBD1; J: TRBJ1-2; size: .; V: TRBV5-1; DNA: TGCGCCAGCAGCCCCGGGACAGGGGTTTACGGCTACACCTTC; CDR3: CASSPGTGVYGYTF
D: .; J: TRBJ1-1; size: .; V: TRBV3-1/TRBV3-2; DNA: TGTGCCAGCAGCCAAGATACCGGGTGGTCTGAAGCTTTCTTT; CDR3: CASSQDTGWSEAFF
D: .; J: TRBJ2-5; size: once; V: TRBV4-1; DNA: TGCGCCAGCAGCCAAGCTTTCCGGGGGATACAAGAGACCCAGTACTTC; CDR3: CASSQAFRGIQETQYF
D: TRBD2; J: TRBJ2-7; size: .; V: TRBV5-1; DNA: TGCGCCAGCAGTTGGACGGGCTGGACTAGCGGCTCCTACGAGCAGTACTTC; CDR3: CASSWTGWTSGSYEQYF
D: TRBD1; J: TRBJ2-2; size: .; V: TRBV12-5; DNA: TGTGCTAGTGGTATCGGACAGGGGGTTTTCGGGGAGCTGTTTTTT; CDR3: CASGIGQGVFGELFF
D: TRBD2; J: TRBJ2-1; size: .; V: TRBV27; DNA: TGTGCCAGCAGTTTAAGCATTGGGACTAGCGGGAGGACCCCTTACAATGAGCAGTTCTTC; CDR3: CASSLSIGTSGRTPYNEQFF
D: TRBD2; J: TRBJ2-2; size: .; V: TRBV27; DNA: TGTGCCAGCAGTTTATGGGGCGGGGGGGCCTCCGGGGAGCTGTTTTTT; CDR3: CASSLWGGGASGELFF
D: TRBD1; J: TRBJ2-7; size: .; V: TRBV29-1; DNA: TGCAGCGTGAAGACAGGGGGTCCCTACGAGCAGTACTTC; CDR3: CSVKTGGPYEQYF
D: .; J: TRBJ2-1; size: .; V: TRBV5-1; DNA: TGCGCCAGCAGCTTGGTCCCAGGCAATGAGCAGTTCTTC; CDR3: CASSLVPGNEQFF
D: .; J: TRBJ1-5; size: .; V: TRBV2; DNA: TGTGCCAGCAGTGAAGCGCTCTTTGGCAGGGGTCATCAGCCCCAGCATTTT; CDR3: CASSEALFGRGHQPQHF
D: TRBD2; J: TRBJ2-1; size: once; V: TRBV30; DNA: TGTGCCTGGACTAGCGGGAGGAAGTACAATGAGCAGTTCTTC; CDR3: CAWTSGRKYNEQFF